These 6 T cell receptor beta chains share one sample of origin, sequenced in a study of beta chain features in type 1 diabetes. What these receptors recognize is not known. Findings and limits, study-wide: TCRB CDR3 length was moderately but significantly reduced in all four CD4+ subsets of Type 1 diabetes patients.

As every portion of the isolated RNA was reverse transcribed, the sequencing read expressed TCRB transcripts. Here immunoSEQ multiplex PCR was the method, and the copy in TCRdb shows in-frame clones only, minus some. The table lists some 130,000 clones, about 10% of them singletons. Sequenced material: central memory CD4+ T cells from blood. The receptor source for this set is a man under 40 with type 1 diabetes.

This clone has a single count. The chain carries TRBV6-5 and TRBJ2-6, with D possibly matching TRBD2 (6 bases). Trimming pared 8 bases from V and 0 bases from J, leaving 11 bases between. Germline V gives CDR1 MNHEY, CDR2 SVGAGI. The CDR3 is made up of 15 amino acids. The CDR3 is CASGGKFSGANVLTF. The CDR3 region has the DNA TGTGCCAGCGGGGGGAAATTCTCTGGGGCCAACGTCCTGACTTTC.

The V and J genes are TRBV5-4 and TRBJ2-7; 7 nucleotides match TRBD1. V lost 6 bases to trimming and J lost 2 bases; unmatched junction nucleotides: 5. This CDR3 comprises 13 residues. The V gene's germline CDR1 is SGHNT and CDR2 YYREEE (reference sequence). The CDR3 DNA is TGTGCCAGCACCAAAGACAGGGCCTACGAGCAGTACTTC. Residues: CASTKDRAYEQYF.

This clone was picked up a small number of times. The CDR3 sequence: CASSLSYTEAFF. The CDR3 DNA reads TGTGCCAGCAGCTTATCTTACACTGAAGCTTTCTTT. This chain connects TRBV11-2 to TRBJ1-1; no clear D gene. V gave up 2 bases and J gave up 3 bases, with 4 bases separating them. The CDR3 totals 12 residues. Germline V gene data show CDR1 as SGHAT and CDR2 as FQNNGV.

This clone has at least ten counts. V is TRBV4-3 and J is TRBJ2-1, with TRBD1 as a possible D gene (5 bases). Germline values: CDR1 LGHNA, CDR2 YSLEER. V lost 4 bases to trimming and J lost 7 bases, with 17 bases between them. The CDR3 contains 15 residues. CDR3 protein: CASSLGQAVWNEQFF. CDR3 coding DNA: TGCGCCAGCAGCCTCGGACAAGCCGTGTGGAATGAGCAGTTCTTC.

About this clone itself: Germline and junction disagree at one end, which may indicate a read error. The chain employs TRBV7-9 and TRBJ2-7; D is perhaps TRBD1 (6 bases). The CDR3 runs to 15 residues. Germline assignment: CDR1 SEHNR and CDR2 FQNEAQ (reference sequence). The CDR3 DNA follows: TGCGCCAGCAGCCAATACCGACAGGTCGGGCACGAGCAGTACTTC. Translated, it gives CASSQYRQVGHEQYF.

The chain carries TRBV6-6 and TRBJ2-5; possibly TRBD1 for D (6 bases). There are 13 residues in the CDR3. Per germline, CDR1 MNHNY and CDR2 SVGAGI (reference sequence). V was trimmed by 5 bases and J by 1 base, leaving 8 bases between them. The CDR3 DNA reads TGTGCCAGCAGTGGACAGCTCCAAGAGACCCAGTACTTC. Its translation is CASSGQLQETQYF.